This TCR beta chain was sequenced during a study of brain T cells in children with intractable seizures. This clone showed up just once. Its specificity is not known. Sequencing was performed with immunoSEQ multiplex PCR; in TCRdb, only in-frame clones are kept and a portion is missing. Seen here are hundreds of thousands of clones, about 94% observed once, and the top ten hold about 6%. The CDR3 contains 16 residues. Trimming pared 3 bases from V and 0 bases from J, leaving 13 bases between. The germline gives CDR1 MGHRA, CDR2 YSYEKL. The time point was: blood from clinic visit 5 months post-surgery; TSC patient then seizure free. Findings of the study overall: Patients' HCMV serostatus was unknown; virus specificity rests on CDR3 similarity alone.

The sample in question was peripheral blood, obtained less than 6 months after surgery. The sequence came from a boy younger than two with tuberous sclerosis and intractable seizures. This chain uses TRBV4-1 with TRBJ2-3; tentatively, D is TRBD1 (5 bases). The CDR3 loop is CASSHIARGSTDTQYF. In nucleotides, the CDR3 is TGCGCCAGCAGCCACATCGCTAGGGGTAGCACAGATACGCAGTATTTT.